This TCR beta chain was observed in a study of T cells in Graves' hyperthyroidism and ophthalmopathy. Clinicians diagnosed patients from clinical symptoms, serum thyroxine and TRAb, thyroid ultrasound and orbital computed tomography. This clonotype was seen many times. Its antigen is unidentified. The CDR3 loop spans 15 amino acids. The ends lost 1 base at V and 6 bases at J; junction bases unmatched: 3. Germline V gene lookup returns CDR1 LGHDT and CDR2 YNNKEL (reference sequence). RNA transcripts yielded amplified TCR beta CDR3 regions. Using the HTBI primer set, a first-round RT-PCR was run on the TCR CDR3. Each CDR3 protein is one row after TCRdb ran MiXCR on the multiplex PCR reads. There are 500,000 to 600,000 distinct CDR3 sequences in the sample; 16% occur only once, and approximately 18% lies in the top ten. Study-level points and caveats: By a 13 V-J model, ophthalmopathy was set apart from stable hyperthyroidism.

The rearrangement uses TRBV3-1 and TRBJ2-5, with 12 bases fitting TRBD2. This TCR derives from a woman aged 18-29 years with Graves' hyperthyroidism. Sequences were obtained from blood. DNA of the CDR3: TGTGCCAGCAGCCAAGGGACTAGCGGGGTTAAGACCCAGTACTTC. Amino acids: CASSQGTSGVKTQYF.